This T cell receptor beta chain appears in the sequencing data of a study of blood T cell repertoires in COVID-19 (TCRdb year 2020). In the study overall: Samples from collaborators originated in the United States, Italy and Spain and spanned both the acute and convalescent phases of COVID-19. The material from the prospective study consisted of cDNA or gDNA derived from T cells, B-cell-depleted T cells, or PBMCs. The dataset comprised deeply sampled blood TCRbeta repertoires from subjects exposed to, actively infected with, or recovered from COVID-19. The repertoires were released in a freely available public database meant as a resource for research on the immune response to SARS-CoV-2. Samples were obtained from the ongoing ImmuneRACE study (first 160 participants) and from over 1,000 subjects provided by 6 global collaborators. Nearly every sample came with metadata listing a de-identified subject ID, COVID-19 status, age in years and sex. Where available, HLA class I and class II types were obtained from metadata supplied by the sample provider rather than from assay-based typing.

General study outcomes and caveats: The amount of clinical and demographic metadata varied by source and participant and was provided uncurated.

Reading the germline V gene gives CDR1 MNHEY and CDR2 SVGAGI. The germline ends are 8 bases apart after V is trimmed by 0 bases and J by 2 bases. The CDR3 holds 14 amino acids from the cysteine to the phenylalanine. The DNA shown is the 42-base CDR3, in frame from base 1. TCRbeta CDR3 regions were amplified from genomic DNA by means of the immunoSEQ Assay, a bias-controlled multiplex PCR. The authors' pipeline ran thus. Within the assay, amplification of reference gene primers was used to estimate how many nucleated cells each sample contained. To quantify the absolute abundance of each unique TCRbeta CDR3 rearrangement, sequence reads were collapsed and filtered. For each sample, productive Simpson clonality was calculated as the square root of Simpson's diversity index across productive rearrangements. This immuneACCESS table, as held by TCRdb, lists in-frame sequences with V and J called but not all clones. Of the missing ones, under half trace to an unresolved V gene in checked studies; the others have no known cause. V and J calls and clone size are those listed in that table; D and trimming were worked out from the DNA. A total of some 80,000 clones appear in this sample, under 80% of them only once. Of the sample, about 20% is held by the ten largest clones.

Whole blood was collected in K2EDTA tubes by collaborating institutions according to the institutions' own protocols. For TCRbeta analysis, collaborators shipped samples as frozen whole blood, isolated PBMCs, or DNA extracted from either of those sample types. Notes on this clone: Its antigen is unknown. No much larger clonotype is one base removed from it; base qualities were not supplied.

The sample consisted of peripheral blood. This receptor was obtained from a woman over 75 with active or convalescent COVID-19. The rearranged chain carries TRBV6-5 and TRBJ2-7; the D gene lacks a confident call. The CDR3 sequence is CASSYSDIAYEQYF. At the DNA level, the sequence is TGTGCCAGCAGTTACTCCGACATAGCCTACGAGCAGTACTTC.